The source of this TCR beta chain is a study of cytomegalovirus exposure and HLA in healthy donors. Primers included in the PCR were 60 Vbeta and 13 Jbeta primers. Clones were read by immunoSEQ multiplex PCR, and TCRdb kept only the in-frame ones, dropping some. The table records some 110,000 clones, 82% of them present only once. The CDR3 is 13 residues long. Trimming left V 2 bases short and J 1 base short, with 6 bases between. The V gene's germline CDR1 is SGHDT and CDR2 YYEEEE. This chain connects TRBV5-6 to TRBJ2-5, with D possibly matching TRBD2 (6 bases). The receptor was isolated from a man aged 25-40 years in good health and CMV-seropositive. Sequencing was done on a sample of PBMCs. In DNA form, the CDR3 reads TGTGCCAGCAGCTTCGGGAGCCAAGAGACCCAGTACTTC. Translation gives CASSFGSQETQYF.